These 21 T cell receptor beta chains share one sample of origin, sequenced in a study of CD4 T cells in relation to SARS-CoV-2 and coronaviruses. CD4+ T cells from unexposed donors were obtained before the COVID-19 pandemic (2011-2018). The cells were cultured for over eight days before CD4+ T cells were isolated. These TCRs' antigens remain unknown. Sequencing used immunoSEQ multiplex PCR; TCRdb keeps in-frame clones, though not all of them. The sample shows fewer than 25,000 clones, 60% to 80% of them seen only once. Sequencing was done on a sample of CD4+ T cells from PBMCs, cultured in vitro. The receptors derive from a human donor in good health.

This chain uses TRBV2 with TRBJ1-1, with D perhaps TRBD1 (6 bases). The CDR3 contains 14 residues. Germline V gene lookup returns CDR1 SNHLY and CDR2 FYNNEI. V was pared by 3 bases and J by 6 bases, with 14 bases between. CDR3: CASSDLRQGSEAFF. The DNA for the CDR3 is TGTGCCAGCAGTGACCTACGGCAGGGGTCTGAAGCTTTCTTT.

This clone was detected only a few times. The chain carries TRBV2 and TRBJ1-2; TRBD1 matches at 7 bases. CDR1 is SNHLY, CDR2 FYNNEI, per germline. The CDR3 has 14 residues. Trimming removed 2 bases from V and 5 bases from J; junction bases left unmatched: 5. The CDR3 loop reads CASSEQGQSYGYTF. CDR3 DNA sequence: TGTGCCAGCAGTGAACAGGGACAGAGTTATGGCTACACCTTC.

This rearrangement joins TRBV19 to TRBJ2-4, with D unresolved. Germline values: CDR1 LNHDA, CDR2 SQIVND (reference sequence). V was cut by 1 base and J by 0 bases, with 4 bases left in between. The CDR3 loop spans 14 amino acids. CDR3: CASSIGLAKNIQYF. Here the CDR3 DNA reads TGTGCCAGTAGTATAGGCCTAGCCAAAAACATTCAGTACTTC. Full variable domain (remainder filled in from reference TRBV19 and TRBJ2-4): DGGITQSPKYLFRKEGQNVTLSCEQNLNHDAMYWYRQDPGQGLRLIYYSQIVNDFQKGDIAEGYSVSREKKESFPLTVTSAQKNPTAFYLCASSIGLAKNIQYFGAGTRLSVL.

The chain employs TRBV6-4 and TRBJ2-3; 8 positions match TRBD2. After removal of 8 bases from V and 2 bases from J, the junction contained 3 bases not matched to a gene. CDR1 and CDR2 from the germline V gene are MRHNA and SNTAGT. The length of the CDR3 is 13 residues. The CDR3 spells CASSAGATDTQYF. The CDR3 DNA sequence: TGTGCCAGCTCAGCGGGAGCCACAGATACGCAGTATTTT.

V and J are TRBV18 and TRBJ1-1; a possible D gene is TRBD1 (5 bases). The CDR3 is 17 amino acids. V was pared by 2 bases and J by 2 bases, with 18 bases between. Germline V lookup: CDR1 KGHSH, CDR2 LQKENI. CDR3 sequence (DNA): TGTGCCAGCTCACCAAGAGGGCAGAGAGGGGCCAACACTGAAGCTTTCTTT. Residues: CASSPRGQRGANTEAFF.

Here the CDR3 reads CASSGLAGTGELFF. The DNA for the CDR3 is TGTGCCAGTAGTGGACTAGCGGGAACCGGGGAGCTGTTTTTT. This chain links TRBV19 with TRBJ2-2, with TRBD2 identical over 12 bases. The germline V gene encodes CDR1 LNHDA and CDR2 SQIVND (reference sequence). V was pared by 5 bases and J by 5 bases, with 0 bases of the junction left unmatched. The CDR3 is 14 residues long.

The rearrangement uses TRBV30 and TRBJ1-6, with D hard to call. CDR3 size: 12 residues. V was pared by 5 bases and J by 5 bases, with 7 bases between. Germline lookup yields CDR1 GTSNPN and CDR2 SVGIG (reference sequence). CDR3 amino acids: CAWDGDNSPLHF. In DNA form, the CDR3 reads TGTGCCTGGGACGGTGATAATTCACCCCTCCACTTT.

The gene calls are TRBV5-4 and TRBJ2-4, with unresolved D. The germline V and J ends were trimmed by 1 base and 2 bases, with 7 bases remaining between them. The CDR3 runs 14 residues. CDR1 is SGHNT, CDR2 YYREEE, per germline (reference sequence). In nucleotides, the CDR3 is TGTGCCAGCAGCTTGTTGGGATCCAAAAACATTCAGTACTTC. It yields the protein CASSLLGSKNIQYF.

In its sample, this clone was seen a few times. This chain links TRBV27 with TRBJ2-7; no reliable D call. This CDR3 has 13 residues. The ends were cut back, 8 bases at V and 0 bases at J, with 11 bases in the middle. Germline-derived CDR1 and CDR2 are MNHEY and SMNVEV (reference sequence). Written as DNA, the CDR3 is TGTGCCAGCTATGGGTGGCCCTCCTACGAGCAGTACTTC. Encoded protein: CASYGWPSYEQYF.

The rearrangement joins TRBV12-3 or TRBV12-4 to TRBJ2-1; no firm D call. The CDR3 loop spans 12 amino acids. V was shortened by 7 bases and J by 10 bases, with 14 bases between the two germline ends. The CDR3 DNA reads TGTGCCAGCAATCAGATTAGGAAGGAGCAGTTCTTC. It is translated as CASNQIRKEQFF.

The rearrangement uses TRBV30 and TRBJ1-2, with unresolved D. CDR1 is GTSNPN and CDR2 is SVGIG in the germline V gene (reference sequence). The V and J ends lost 0 bases and 2 bases respectively, with 4 bases between them. CDR3 size: 12 residues. The CDR3 region is CAWSVRNYGYTF. The DNA for the CDR3 is TGTGCCTGGAGTGTACGAAACTATGGCTACACCTTC.

V is TRBV12-3 or TRBV12-4 and J is TRBJ2-5, with 7 bases identical to TRBD2. After removal of 6 bases from V and 10 bases from J, the junction contained 8 bases not matched to a gene. The CDR3 totals 12 residues. This chain's CDR3 is CASSFPAGVQYF. In nucleotides, the CDR3 is TGTGCCAGCAGCTTTCCGGCGGGGGTCCAGTACTTC.

The V gene is TRBV12-3 or TRBV12-4, the J gene TRBJ2-2; D remains unclear. This CDR3 spans 12 amino acids. The V gene lost 2 bases and the J gene lost 6 bases, with 4 bases spanning the gap. The CDR3 loop reads CASSLFPGELFF. The DNA for the CDR3 is TGTGCCAGCAGTTTATTCCCCGGGGAGCTGTTTTTT.

By proportion, this clone is medium-sized. The rearrangement uses TRBV18 and TRBJ1-4; no firm D call. Trimming pared 6 bases from V and 7 bases from J, leaving 21 bases between. CDR3 length: 16 residues. The germline V gene has CDR1 KGHSH and CDR2 LQKENI. The CDR3 here is CASSPGMGSSSEKLFF. The CDR3 DNA sequence: TGTGCCAGCTCCCCCGGGATGGGCTCCTCAAGTGAAAAACTGTTTTTT.

This clone has a handful of counts. The chain recombines TRBV9 with TRBJ1-4; perhaps TRBD1 as D (5 bases). Per germline, CDR1 SGDLS and CDR2 YYNGEE. V lost 3 bases to trimming and J lost 3 bases, with 12 bases between them. This CDR3 contains 15 residues. The CDR3 bases are TGTGCCAGCAGCGGACCCGGGACTGCTAATGAAAAACTGTTTTTT. This encodes CASSGPGTANEKLFF.

This chain connects TRBV5-1 to TRBJ2-1; D unclear. The CDR3 has 13 residues. Trimming removed 0 bases at V and 15 bases at J, with 16 bases between. Germline V lookup: CDR1 SGHRS, CDR2 YFSETQ. CDR3 coding DNA: TGCGCCAGCAGCTTGGGGGCGCGAGACGATCGGTTCTTC. Translation gives CASSLGARDDRFF.

V usage is TRBV6-2 or TRBV6-3 and J usage is TRBJ1-5; D ambiguous. The length of the CDR3 is 15 residues. V was cut by 2 bases and J by 6 bases, with 14 bases left in between. CDR1 MNHEY and CDR2 SVGEGT come from the germline V gene. The CDR3 loop reads CASSYLAAMIQPQHF. In DNA form, the CDR3 reads TGTGCCAGCAGTTACCTCGCAGCGATGATTCAGCCCCAGCATTTT.

The rearrangement uses TRBV6-1 and TRBJ2-2, with D possibly TRBD2 on 6 matching bases. Trimming cost V 3 bases and J 7 bases, with 18 bases left between them. This CDR3 contains 16 residues. The germline gives CDR1 MNHNS, CDR2 SASEGT. The CDR3 nucleotides read TGTGCCAGCAGTGATTCGGGAGCACCCGGGGGCGGGGAGCTGTTTTTT. It is translated as CASSDSGAPGGGELFF.

This chain links TRBV27 with TRBJ2-7, with 7 bases that match TRBD2. Germline V gene lookup returns CDR1 MNHEY and CDR2 SMNVEV (reference sequence). The CDR3 sequence is 12 residues long. After removal of 8 bases from V and 5 bases from J, the junction contained 6 bases not matched to a gene. The CDR3 DNA reads as TGTGCCAGCGGCGGGAGACTAAACGAGCAGTACTTC. Translating it yields CASGGRLNEQYF.

This chain links TRBV6-5 with TRBJ2-3; 10 nucleotides line up with TRBD1. V lost 7 bases and J lost 3; bases outside the gene matches: 7. In germline, CDR1 is MNHEY, CDR2 SVGAGI. CDR3 length: 15 residues. The CDR3 nucleotides read TGTGCCAGCACCACCGGGACAGGGGTGACAGATACGCAGTATTTT. This sequence encodes CASTTGTGVTDTQYF.

The chain uses TRBV19 and TRBJ2-6, with 7 positions matching TRBD2. The CDR3 contains 21 residues. The V segment lost 2 bases and the J segment 0 bases; nucleotides outside the gene matches: 16. Germline assignment: CDR1 LNHDA and CDR2 SQIVND (reference sequence). The CDR3 coding sequence is TGTGCCAGTAGTATAAATTGGGGGGGAGGGAAAGGGCTCTCTGGGGCCAACGTCCTGACTTTC. This translates into CASSINWGGGKGLSGANVLTF.